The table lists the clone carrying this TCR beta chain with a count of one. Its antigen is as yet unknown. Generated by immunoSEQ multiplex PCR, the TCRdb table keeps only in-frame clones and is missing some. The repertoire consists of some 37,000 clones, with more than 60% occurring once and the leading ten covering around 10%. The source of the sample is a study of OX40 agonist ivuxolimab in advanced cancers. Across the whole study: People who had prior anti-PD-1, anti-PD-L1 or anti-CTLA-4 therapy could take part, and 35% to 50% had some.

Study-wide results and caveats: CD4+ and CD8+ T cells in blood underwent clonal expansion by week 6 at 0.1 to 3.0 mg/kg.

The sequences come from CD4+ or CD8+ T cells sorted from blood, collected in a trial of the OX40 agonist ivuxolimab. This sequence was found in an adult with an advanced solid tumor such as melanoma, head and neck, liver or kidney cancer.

This chain's CDR3 is CASSAFPGLAGGTSYEQYF. CDR3 DNA: TGTGCCAGCAGTGCTTTCCCGGGACTAGCGGGGGGCACCTCCTACGAGCAGTACTTC. This chain joins TRBV2 and TRBJ2-7; 15 bases are a match to TRBD2. The germline CDR1 and CDR2 sequences are SNHLY and FYNNEI. The CDR3 totals 19 residues. V trimming: 4 bases; J trimming: 0 bases; junction bases outside the gene matches: 10. Full variable domain (rest looked up from reference TRBV2 and TRBJ2-7): EPEVTQTPSHQVTQMGQEVILRCVPISNHLYFYWYRQILGQKVEFLVSFYNNEISEKSEIFDDQFSVERPDGSNFTLKIRSTKLEDSAMYFCASSAFPGLAGGTSYEQYFGPGTRLTVT.